The present T cell receptor (beta chain) was sequenced within a study of CD8+CD57+ T cells in acquired aplastic anemia. This clonotype was seen many times. As yet, its antigen is unknown. General observations from the study: Patients were compared with controls for CD8+ Simpson's diversity, and no significant difference emerged.

Germline assignment: CDR1 LNHDA and CDR2 SQIVND (reference sequence). CDR3 size: 13 residues. V trimming: 7 bases; J trimming: 5 bases; junction bases outside the gene matches: 6. Before being chosen for sequencing, patients had shown CD8+CD57+ cell expansion by flow cytometry. Patients had not yet gotten any therapy when their blood was taken for sampling. Genomic DNA provided the template from which TCR beta VDJ and CDR3 profiles were obtained. TCRdb itself ran the reads through MiXCR, one entry per CDR3 protein. Among 150,000 to 200,000 distinct CDR3 sequences listed, around 63% were seen once. The chain employs TRBV19 and TRBJ1-1; 8 positions agree with TRBD1. The source is a human donor with aplastic anemia. Sequences were obtained from sorted CD4+, CD8+, or CD8+CD57+ T cells (not recorded which) from PBMCs. The CDR3: CASKVQGDTEAFF. CDR3 DNA sequence: TGTGCCAGTAAAGTACAGGGGGATACTGAAGCTTTCTTT.